The 7 T cell receptor beta chains presented below share a single source sample, sequenced in a study of a mutant IDH1 vaccine in newly diagnosed glioma. No antigen has been assigned to these receptors. Sequencing used immunoSEQ multiplex PCR; TCRdb keeps in-frame clones, though not all of them. This sample carries 55,000 or so clones, 91% of them seen once, and the ten largest clones take approximately 2.5%. The sample's time point: week 11, during vaccination. Vaccination used 300 ug of mutant IDH1 20-mer peptide per dose, with topical imiquimod. The sample here was PBMCs, taken from a glioma patient whose treatment included an IDH1 peptide vaccine. The receptors derive from a man aged 45-65 years with glioma.

The chain couples TRBV4-1 to TRBJ2-6; weak D call: TRBD2 (8 bases). Per germline, CDR1 MGHRA and CDR2 YSYEKL. With 2 bases removed from V and 1 base from J, the gap between germline ends came to 24 bases. CDR3 size: 21 residues. CDR3 protein: CASSQRLSAGAGGSGANVLTF. CDR3 nucleotides: TGCGCCAGCAGCCAACGACTCTCAGCGGGGGCAGGGGGTTCTGGGGCCAACGTCCTGACTTTC.

The V and J genes are TRBV7-8 and TRBJ1-6; tentatively, D is TRBD1 (6 bases). Trimming shortened V by 1 base and J by 7 bases, and 17 bases separated the two germline ends. In germline, CDR1 is SGHVS, CDR2 FQNEAQ. The CDR3 covers 17 residues. CDR3 sequence: CASSLVSMVQGNSPLHF. CDR3 DNA: TGTGCCAGCAGCTTAGTATCGATGGTTCAGGGGAATTCACCCCTCCACTTT.

V is TRBV7-6 and J is TRBJ2-3, with a weak D call TRBD2 (6 bases). The germline V and J ends were trimmed by 3 bases and 4 bases, with 8 bases remaining between them. The V gene's germline CDR1 is SGHVS and CDR2 FNYEAQ. There are 13 residues in the CDR3. The CDR3 spells CASSFSGSDTQYF. For the CDR3, the DNA is TGTGCCAGCAGCTTTAGCGGATCAGATACGCAGTATTTT.

V and J are TRBV19 and TRBJ1-2, with 10 bases fitting TRBD1. Trimming cost V 6 bases and J 6 bases; bases outside gene matches: 4. The CDR3 consists of 13 residues. Germline loops: CDR1 LNHDA, CDR2 SQIVND (reference sequence). The CDR3 reads CASSPGQGDGYTF. Written as DNA, the CDR3 is TGTGCCAGTAGCCCTGGACAGGGGGATGGCTACACCTTC.

The chain couples TRBV27 to TRBJ2-1; TRBD1 aligns across 7 bases. The V gene's germline CDR1 is MNHEY and CDR2 SMNVEV (reference sequence). The CDR3 extends over 18 amino acids. With V trimmed by 6 bases and J by 4 bases, 18 bases remained unmatched. In nucleotides, the CDR3 is TGTGCCAGCAGCTTTACCGGTCCCGGGACAGCGAGATACAATGAGCAGTTCTTC. The encoded protein is CASSFTGPGTARYNEQFF.

The chain links TRBV6-5 to TRBJ2-1; no clear D gene. Germline-derived CDR1 and CDR2 are MNHEY and SVGAGI. CDR3 length: 14 residues. Trimming cost V 5 bases and J 0 bases, with 8 bases left between them. The CDR3 loop is CASSRTTSYNEQFF. CDR3 nucleotides: TGTGCCAGCAGTCGTACAACCTCCTACAATGAGCAGTTCTTC.

The V and J genes are TRBV4-3 and TRBJ2-3; no firm D call. Germline assignment: CDR1 LGHNA and CDR2 YSLEER. Trimming removed 0 bases from V and 6 bases from J, with 7 bases in between. The CDR3 is 13 amino acids. Written as DNA, the CDR3 is TGCGCCAGCAGCCAAGACGGGTGGGATACGCAGTATTTT. It codes for CASSQDGWDTQYF.